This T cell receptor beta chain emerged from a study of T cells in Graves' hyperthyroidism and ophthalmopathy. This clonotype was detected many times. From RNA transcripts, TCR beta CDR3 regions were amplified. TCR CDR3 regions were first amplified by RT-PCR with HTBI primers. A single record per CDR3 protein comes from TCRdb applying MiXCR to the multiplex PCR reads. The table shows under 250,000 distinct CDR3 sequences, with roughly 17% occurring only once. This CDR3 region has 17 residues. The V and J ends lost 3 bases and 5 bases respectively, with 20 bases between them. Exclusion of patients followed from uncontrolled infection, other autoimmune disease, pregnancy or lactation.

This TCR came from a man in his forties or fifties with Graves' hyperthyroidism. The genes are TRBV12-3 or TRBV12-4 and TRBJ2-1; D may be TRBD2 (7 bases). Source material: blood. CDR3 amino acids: CASSLVIARGGDNEQFF. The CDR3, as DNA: TGTGCCAGCAGTTTGGTGATAGCGCGAGGGGGGGACAATGAGCAGTTCTTC.